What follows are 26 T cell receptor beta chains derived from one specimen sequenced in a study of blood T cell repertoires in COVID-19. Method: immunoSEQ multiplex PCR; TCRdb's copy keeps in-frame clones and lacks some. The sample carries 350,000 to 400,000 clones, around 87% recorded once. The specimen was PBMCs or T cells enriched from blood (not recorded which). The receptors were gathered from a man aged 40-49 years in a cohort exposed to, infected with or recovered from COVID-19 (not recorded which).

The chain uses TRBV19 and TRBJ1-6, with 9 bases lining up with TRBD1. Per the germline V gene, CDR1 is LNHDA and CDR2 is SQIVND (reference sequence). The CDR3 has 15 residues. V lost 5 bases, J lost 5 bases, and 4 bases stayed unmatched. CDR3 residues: CASSSGTGNNSPLHF. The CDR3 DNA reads TGTGCCAGTAGTTCCGGGACAGGGAATAATTCACCCCTCCACTTT.

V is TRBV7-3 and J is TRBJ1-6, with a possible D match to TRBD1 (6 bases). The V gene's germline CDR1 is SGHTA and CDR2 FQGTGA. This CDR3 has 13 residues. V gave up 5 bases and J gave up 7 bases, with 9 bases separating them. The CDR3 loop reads CASSHGQNSPLHF. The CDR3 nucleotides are TGTGCCAGCAGCCACGGACAGAATTCACCCCTCCACTTT.

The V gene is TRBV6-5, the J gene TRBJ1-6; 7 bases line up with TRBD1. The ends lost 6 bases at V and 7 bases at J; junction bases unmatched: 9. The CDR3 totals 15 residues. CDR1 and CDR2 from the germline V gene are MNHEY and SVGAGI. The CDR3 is CASSQTGVGNSPLHF. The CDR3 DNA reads TGTGCCAGCAGCCAAACAGGGGTAGGAAATTCACCCCTCCACTTT.

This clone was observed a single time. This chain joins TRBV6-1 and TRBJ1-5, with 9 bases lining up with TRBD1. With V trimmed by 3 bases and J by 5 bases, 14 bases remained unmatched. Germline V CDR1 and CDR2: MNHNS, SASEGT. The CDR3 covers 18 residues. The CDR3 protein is CASSDGRTGDLGYQPQHF. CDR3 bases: TGTGCCAGCAGTGACGGTCGGACAGGGGATTTGGGGTATCAGCCCCAGCATTTT.

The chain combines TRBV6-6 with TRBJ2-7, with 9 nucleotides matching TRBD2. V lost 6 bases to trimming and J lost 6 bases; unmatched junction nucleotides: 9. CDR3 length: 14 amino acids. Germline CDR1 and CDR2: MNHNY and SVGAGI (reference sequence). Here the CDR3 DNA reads TGTGCCAGCAGGACTAGCGGACTCCCCCCCGAGCAGTACTTC. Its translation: CASRTSGLPPEQYF.

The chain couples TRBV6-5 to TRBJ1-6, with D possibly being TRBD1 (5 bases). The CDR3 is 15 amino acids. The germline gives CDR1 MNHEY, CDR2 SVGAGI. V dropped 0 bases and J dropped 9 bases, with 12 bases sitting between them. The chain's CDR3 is CASSYSTPGISPLHF. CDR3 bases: TGTGCCAGCAGTTACTCGACACCAGGGATTTCACCCCTCCACTTT.

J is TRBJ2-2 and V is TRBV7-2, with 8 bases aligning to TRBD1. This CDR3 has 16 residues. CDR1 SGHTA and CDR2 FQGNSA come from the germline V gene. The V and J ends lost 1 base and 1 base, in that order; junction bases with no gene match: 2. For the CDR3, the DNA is TGTGCCAGCAGCTTAGGAGGACAGGGGAACACCGGGGAGCTGTTTTTT. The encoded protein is CASSLGGQGNTGELFF.

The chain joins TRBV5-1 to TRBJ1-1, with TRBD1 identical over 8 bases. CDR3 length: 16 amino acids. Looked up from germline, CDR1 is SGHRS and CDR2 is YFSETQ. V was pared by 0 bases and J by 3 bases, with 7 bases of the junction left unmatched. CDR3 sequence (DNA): TGCGCCAGCAGCTTGGCCAGGGCAGGGGGCTACACTGAAGCTTTCTTT. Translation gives CASSLARAGGYTEAFF. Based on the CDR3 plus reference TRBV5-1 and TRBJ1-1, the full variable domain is KAGVTQTPRYLIKTRGQQVTLSCSPISGHRSVSWYQQTPGQGLQFLFEYFSETQRNKGNFPGRFSGRQFSNSRSEMNVSTLELGDSALYLCASSLARAGGYTEAFFGQGTRLTVV.

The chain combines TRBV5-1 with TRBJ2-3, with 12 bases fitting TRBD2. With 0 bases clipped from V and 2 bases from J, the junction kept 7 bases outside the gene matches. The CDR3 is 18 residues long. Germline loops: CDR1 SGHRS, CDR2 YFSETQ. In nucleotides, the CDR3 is TGCGCCAGCAGCTTGGCGGGGGCTAGCGGGAGGGCCACAGATACGCAGTATTTT. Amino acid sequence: CASSLAGASGRATDTQYF.

For the CDR3, the DNA is TGTGCCAGTGGAGTTACGTCGGGGACTGGAAACACCATATATTTT. Translated, it gives CASGVTSGTGNTIYF. J is TRBJ1-3 and V is TRBV19; D is ambiguous. Germline V gene sequence: CDR1 LNHDA, CDR2 SQIVND (reference sequence). The CDR3 length is 15 residues. The V end was cut by 8 bases, the J end by 2 bases, with 16 bases between.

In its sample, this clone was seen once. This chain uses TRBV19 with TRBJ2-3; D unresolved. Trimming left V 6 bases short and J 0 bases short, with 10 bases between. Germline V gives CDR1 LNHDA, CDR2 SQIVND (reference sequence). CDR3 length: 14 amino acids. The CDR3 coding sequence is TGTGCCAGTAGCCCCTTCTTCAGCACAGATACGCAGTATTTT. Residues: CASSPFFSTDTQYF.

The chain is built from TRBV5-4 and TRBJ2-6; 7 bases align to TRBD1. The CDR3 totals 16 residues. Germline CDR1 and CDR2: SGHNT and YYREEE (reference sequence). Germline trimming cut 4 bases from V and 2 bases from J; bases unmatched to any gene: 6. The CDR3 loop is CASSLNRGAGANVLTF. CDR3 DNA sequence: TGTGCCAGCAGCCTGAACAGGGGTGCTGGGGCCAACGTCCTGACTTTC. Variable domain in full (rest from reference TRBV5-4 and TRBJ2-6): ETGVTQSPTHLIKTRGQQVTLRCSSQSGHNTVSWYQQALGQGPQFIFQYYREEENGRGNFPPRFSGLQFPNYSSELNVNALELDDSALYLCASSLNRGAGANVLTFGAGSRLTVL.

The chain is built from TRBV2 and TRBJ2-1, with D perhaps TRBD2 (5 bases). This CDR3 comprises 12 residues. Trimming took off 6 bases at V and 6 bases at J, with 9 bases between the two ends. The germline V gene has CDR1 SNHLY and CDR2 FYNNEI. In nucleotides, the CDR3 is TGTGCCAGCAGGGGGAGCGGCAATGAGCAGTTCTTC. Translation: CASRGSGNEQFF.

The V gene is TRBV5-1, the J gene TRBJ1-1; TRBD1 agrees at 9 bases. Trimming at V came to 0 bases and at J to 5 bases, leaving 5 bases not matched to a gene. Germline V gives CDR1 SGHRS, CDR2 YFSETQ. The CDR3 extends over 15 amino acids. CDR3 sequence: CASSLAGTGLTEAFF. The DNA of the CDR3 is TGCGCCAGCAGCTTGGCCGGGACAGGGCTGACTGAAGCTTTCTTT. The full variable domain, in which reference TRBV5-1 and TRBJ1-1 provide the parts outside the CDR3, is KAGVTQTPRYLIKTRGQQVTLSCSPISGHRSVSWYQQTPGQGLQFLFEYFSETQRNKGNFPGRFSGRQFSNSRSEMNVSTLELGDSALYLCASSLAGTGLTEAFFGQGTRLTVV.

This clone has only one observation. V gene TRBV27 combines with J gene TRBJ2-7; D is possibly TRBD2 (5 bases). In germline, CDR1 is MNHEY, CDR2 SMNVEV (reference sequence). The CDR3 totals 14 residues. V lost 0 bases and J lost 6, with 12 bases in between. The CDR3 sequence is CASSLSMARGEQYF. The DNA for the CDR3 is TGTGCCAGCAGTTTATCGATGGCACGGGGCGAGCAGTACTTC.

The CDR3 DNA sequence: TGCGCCAGCAGCTTGGCTACGGGAGGGAGCACAGATACGCAGTATTTT. Encoded protein: CASSLATGGSTDTQYF. The chain recombines TRBV5-1 with TRBJ2-3; the match to TRBD2 covers 8 bases. CDR1 is SGHRS, CDR2 YFSETQ, per germline. This CDR3 has 16 residues. The J segment lost 0 bases and the V segment lost 0 bases, leaving 3 bases of the junction unmatched.

The DNA of the CDR3 is TGTGCCACCAGTGTATCAGATACGCAGTATTTT. As protein: CATSVSDTQYF. The genes are TRBV24-1 and TRBJ2-3, with unresolved D. This CDR3 has 11 amino acids. Per the germline V gene, CDR1 is KGHDR and CDR2 is SFDVKD. Deletions cut 5 bases from V and 4 bases from J, with 3 bases between.

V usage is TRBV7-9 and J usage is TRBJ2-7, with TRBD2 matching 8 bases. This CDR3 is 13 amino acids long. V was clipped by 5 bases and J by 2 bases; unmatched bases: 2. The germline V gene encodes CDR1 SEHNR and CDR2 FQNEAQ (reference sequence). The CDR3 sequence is CASSREGPYEQYF. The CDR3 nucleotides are TGTGCCAGCAGCCGGGAGGGCCCCTACGAGCAGTACTTC.

The CDR3 DNA reads TGTGCCAGCAGCTTAGGAGGACTAGCGGCTAGGAACACCGGGGAGCTGTTTTTT. This encodes CASSLGGLAARNTGELFF. The chain has TRBV7-9 and TRBJ2-2; 10 nucleotides line up with TRBD2. The CDR3 has 18 residues. Looked up from germline, CDR1 is SEHNR and CDR2 is FQNEAQ (reference sequence). The J segment lost 1 base and the V segment lost 1 base, leaving 6 bases of the junction unmatched. Filled out from reference TRBV7-9 and TRBJ2-2, the complete variable domain reads DTGVSQNPRHKITKRGQNVTFRCDPISEHNRLYWYRQTLGQGPEFLTYFQNEAQLEKSRLLSDRFSAERPKGSFSTLEIQRTEQGDSAMYLCASSLGGLAARNTGELFFGEGSRLTVL.

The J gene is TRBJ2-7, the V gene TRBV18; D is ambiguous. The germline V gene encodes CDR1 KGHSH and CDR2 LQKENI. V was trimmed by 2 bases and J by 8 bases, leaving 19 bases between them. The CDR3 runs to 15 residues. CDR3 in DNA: TGTGCCAGCTCACCAGAATTCTCTAAGTTGATTAAGCAGTACTTC. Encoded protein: CASSPEFSKLIKQYF.

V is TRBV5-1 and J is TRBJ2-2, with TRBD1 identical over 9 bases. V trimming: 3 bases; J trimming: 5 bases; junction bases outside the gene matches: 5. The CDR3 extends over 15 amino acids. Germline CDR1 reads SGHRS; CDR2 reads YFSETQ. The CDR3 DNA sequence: TGCGCCAGCAGCTCACGGACAGGGGAAACCGGGGAGCTGTTTTTT. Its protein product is CASSSRTGETGELFF.

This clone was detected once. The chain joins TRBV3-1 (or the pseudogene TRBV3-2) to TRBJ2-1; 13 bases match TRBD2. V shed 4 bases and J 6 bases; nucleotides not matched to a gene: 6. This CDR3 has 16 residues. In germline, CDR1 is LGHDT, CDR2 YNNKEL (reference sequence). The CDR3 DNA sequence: TGTGCCAGCAGCCCCCGAGGACTAGCGGGAGCCAATGAGCAGTTCTTC. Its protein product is CASSPRGLAGANEQFF.

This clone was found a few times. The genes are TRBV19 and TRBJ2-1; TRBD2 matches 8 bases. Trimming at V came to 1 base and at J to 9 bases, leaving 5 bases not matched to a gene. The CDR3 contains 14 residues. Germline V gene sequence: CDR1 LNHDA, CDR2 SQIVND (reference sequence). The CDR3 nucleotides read TGTGCCAGTAGTATAGCGGGAGGGGCTGGTGAGCAGTTCTTC. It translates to CASSIAGGAGEQFF.

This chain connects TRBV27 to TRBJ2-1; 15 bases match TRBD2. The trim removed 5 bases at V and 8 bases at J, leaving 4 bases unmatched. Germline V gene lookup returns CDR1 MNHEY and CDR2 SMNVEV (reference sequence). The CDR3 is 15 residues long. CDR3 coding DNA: TGTGCCAGCAGTCCCAGGACTAGCGGGAGGGATGAGCAGTTCTTC. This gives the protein CASSPRTSGRDEQFF.

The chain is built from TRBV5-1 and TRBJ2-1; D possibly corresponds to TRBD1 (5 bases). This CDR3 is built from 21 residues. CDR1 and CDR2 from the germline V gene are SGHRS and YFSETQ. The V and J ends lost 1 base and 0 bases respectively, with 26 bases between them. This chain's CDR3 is CASSLYPDGAIGADSYNEQFF. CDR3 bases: TGCGCCAGCAGCTTGTACCCCGACGGCGCGATAGGGGCTGACTCCTACAATGAGCAGTTCTTC.

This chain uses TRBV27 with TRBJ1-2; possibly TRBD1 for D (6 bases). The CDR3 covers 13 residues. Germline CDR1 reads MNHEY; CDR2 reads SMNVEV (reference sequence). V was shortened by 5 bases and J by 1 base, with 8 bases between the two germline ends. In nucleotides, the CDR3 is TGTGCCAGCAGTGAGGACAGTAACTATGGCTACACCTTC. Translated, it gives CASSEDSNYGYTF.